This TCR beta chain is from a study of beta chain features in type 1 diabetes. Expressed TCRB transcripts were sequenced after all isolated RNA was converted to cDNA. Assay: immunoSEQ multiplex PCR; the TCRdb copy retains only in-frame clones and omits some. The sample yields about 620,000 clones, 15% to 17% seen once. The V end was cut by 4 bases, the J end by 4 bases, with 12 bases between. The germline CDR1 and CDR2 sequences are SGDLS and YYNGEE. CDR3 length: 14 residues. One heparinised draw of blood, averaging about 116 mL, came from each donor. Points on this clone: What it binds is unknown.

General observations from the study: When VDJ junctions were examined, type 1 diabetes patients showed fewer insertions and more deletions. A definitive answer on HLA type influencing TCRB rearrangement was not reached here. The study found that naive, central memory and Treg TCRB repertoires appeared more similar in patients than in healthy donors.

This chain joins TRBV9 and TRBJ2-1; D is uncertain. Sequencing input: naive CD4+ T cells from blood. This clonotype was obtained from a man between 18 and 29 years old in good health. The CDR3 nucleotides are TGTGCCAGCAGCAAGGGTAGGAATTACAATGAGCAGTTCTTC. It encodes CASSKGRNYNEQFF.